These T cell receptor beta chains were read from a single sample in a study of T-cell memory formation after mild COVID-19. MiXCR, applied by TCRdb to the 5' RACE reads, yields one record per CDR3 protein. The sample records 200,000 to 250,000 distinct CDR3 sequences, around 17% being singletons. The sample was PBMCs or a T cell subset sorted from them (not recorded which). These receptors all stem from a man between 18 and 35 years old who had mild COVID-19 (a few samples of this study predate the infection). Cell type and time point are not known. The CDR3 runs from the conserved cysteine through the conserved F or W. The D gene is left open where the match is weak. Rows give clone size only sometimes, using once, few, many, or a class for an expanded clone.

size | J | V | D | CDR3 | DNA
many | TRBJ2-7 | TRBV5-1 | - | CASSWRPVSYEQYF | TGCGCCAGCAGCTGGAGACCCGTATCCTACGAGCAGTACTTC
- | TRBJ1-4 | TRBV20-1 | - | CSAKDRGEKLFF | TGCAGTGCTAAGGACCGGGGCGAAAAACTGTTTTTT
- | TRBJ1-6 | TRBV14 | - | CASSPRTDSPLHF | TGTGCCAGCAGCCCGCGGACAGATTCACCCCTCCACTTT
- | TRBJ1-3 | TRBV25-1 | - | CASSEYYGNTIYF | TGTGCCAGCAGTGAATACTATGGAAACACCATATATTTT
- | TRBJ2-7 | TRBV7-8 | - | CASSPWRQGGYEQYF | TGTGCCAGCAGCCCCTGGCGGCAGGGCGGCTACGAGCAGTACTTC
- | TRBJ2-3 | TRBV7-2 | TRBD2 | CASSSQGLAGADTQYF | TGTGCCAGCAGCTCTCAGGGACTAGCGGGGGCAGATACGCAGTATTTT
- | TRBJ2-2 | TRBV20-1 | TRBD1 | CSARGPGQGGVTGELFF | TGCAGTGCTAGGGGACCGGGACAGGGTGGAGTCACCGGGGAGCTGTTTTTT
- | TRBJ2-3 | TRBV7-2 | - | CASSLAPVRTDTQYF | TGTGCCAGCAGCTTAGCGCCTGTTCGCACAGATACGCAGTATTTT
few | TRBJ2-1 | TRBV5-1 | - | CASSVDLYNEQFF | TGCGCCAGCAGCGTGGACTTATACAATGAGCAGTTCTTC
- | TRBJ1-2 | TRBV5-6 | - | CASSLLRNYGYTF | TGTGCCAGCAGCTTGCTCCGGAACTATGGCTACACCTTC
- | TRBJ2-5 | TRBV9 | - | CASSVVGDLSWETQYF | TGTGCCAGCAGCGTAGTAGGGGACCTCAGCTGGGAGACCCAGTACTTC
- | TRBJ1-5 | TRBV5-5 | - | CASKEGTGEGPQHF | TGTGCCAGCAAGGAGGGAACCGGCGAAGGGCCCCAGCATTTT
- | TRBJ1-4 | TRBV6-1 | TRBD1 | CASSESLGTGDATNEKLFF | TGTGCCAGCAGTGAATCTCTCGGGACAGGGGATGCAACTAATGAAAAACTGTTTTTT
- | TRBJ2-6 | TRBV3-1 | - | CASSPLRSGANVLTF | TGTGCCAGCAGCCCTCTTCGCTCTGGGGCCAACGTCCTGACTTTC
few | TRBJ1-6 | TRBV12-3/TRBV12-4 | - | CATTLGGSMNSPLHF | TGTGCCACCACCTTGGGGGGTAGTATGAATTCACCCCTCCACTTT
- | TRBJ2-1 | TRBV6-5 | - | CASRRVTYNEQFF | TGTGCCAGCAGGAGGGTTACCTACAATGAGCAGTTCTTC
- | TRBJ1-2 | TRBV9 | - | CASTNRGDYGYTF | TGTGCCAGCACAAATAGGGGGGACTATGGCTACACCTTC
few | TRBJ1-1 | TRBV12-3/TRBV12-4 | - | CASSFVAAAAFF | TGTGCCAGCAGTTTTGTGGCAGCTGCAGCTTTCTTT
few | TRBJ2-1 | TRBV4-3 | - | CASSQIGRGEQFF | TGCGCCAGCAGCCAGATTGGCCGGGGGGAGCAGTTCTTC
- | TRBJ1-6 | TRBV9 | - | CASSAGVLDSPLHF | TGTGCCAGCAGCGCGGGAGTACTAGATTCACCCCTCCACTTT
- | TRBJ1-1 | TRBV7-6 | - | CASSLASAETEAFF | TGTGCCAGCAGCTTAGCCTCCGCGGAGACTGAAGCTTTCTTT
- | TRBJ2-2 | TRBV6-6 | TRBD1 | CASSSPGGAGELFF | TGTGCCAGCAGTTCGCCAGGGGGCGCCGGGGAGCTGTTTTTT